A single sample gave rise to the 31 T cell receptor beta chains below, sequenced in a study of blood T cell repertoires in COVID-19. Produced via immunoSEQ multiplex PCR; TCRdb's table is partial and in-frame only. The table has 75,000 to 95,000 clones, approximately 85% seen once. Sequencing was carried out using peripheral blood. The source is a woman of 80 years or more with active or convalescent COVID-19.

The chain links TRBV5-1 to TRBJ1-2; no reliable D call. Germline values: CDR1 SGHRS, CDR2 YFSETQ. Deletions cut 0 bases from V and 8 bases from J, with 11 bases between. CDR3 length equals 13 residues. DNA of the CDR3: TGCGCCAGCAGCTTGGATGGTATCGGGGGCTACACCTTC. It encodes CASSLDGIGGYTF.

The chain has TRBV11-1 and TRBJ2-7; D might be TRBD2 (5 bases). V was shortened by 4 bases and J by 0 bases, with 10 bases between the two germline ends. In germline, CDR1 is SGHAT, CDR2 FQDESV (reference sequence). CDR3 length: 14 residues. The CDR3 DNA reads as TGTGCCAGCAGCTACGGACTGATCTCCTACGAGCAGTACTTC. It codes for CASSYGLISYEQYF.

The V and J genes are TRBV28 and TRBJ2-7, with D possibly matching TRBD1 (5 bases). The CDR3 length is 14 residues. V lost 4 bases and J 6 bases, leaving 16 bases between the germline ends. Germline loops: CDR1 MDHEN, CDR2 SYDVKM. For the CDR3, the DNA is TGTGCCAGCAGTTCTTATTGGGGCTCGGGCGAGCAGTACTTC. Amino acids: CASSSYWGSGEQYF.

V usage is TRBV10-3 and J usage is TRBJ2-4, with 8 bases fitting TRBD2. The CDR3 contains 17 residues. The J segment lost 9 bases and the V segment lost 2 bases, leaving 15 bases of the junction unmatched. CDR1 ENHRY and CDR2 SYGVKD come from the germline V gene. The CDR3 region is CAISEDLGGRSKGIQYF. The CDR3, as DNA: TGTGCCATCAGTGAGGATTTGGGCGGGAGGAGTAAAGGCATTCAGTACTTC.

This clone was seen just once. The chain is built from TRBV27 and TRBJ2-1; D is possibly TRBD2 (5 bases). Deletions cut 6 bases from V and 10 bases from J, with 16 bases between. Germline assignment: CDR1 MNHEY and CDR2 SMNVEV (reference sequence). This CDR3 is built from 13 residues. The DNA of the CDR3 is TGTGCCAGCAGCCCAACGGACTGGAGGGAGCAGTTCTTC. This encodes CASSPTDWREQFF.

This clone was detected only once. The CDR3 DNA reads TGCAGCGTTGGGTTACAGGCTCGGGCCTACGAGCAGTACTTC. Its translation is CSVGLQARAYEQYF. This chain links TRBV29-1 with TRBJ2-7; weak D call: TRBD1 (5 bases). V lost 4 bases, J lost 2 bases, and 15 bases lay in between. The CDR3 totals 14 residues. Germline loops: CDR1 SQVTM, CDR2 ANQGSEA.

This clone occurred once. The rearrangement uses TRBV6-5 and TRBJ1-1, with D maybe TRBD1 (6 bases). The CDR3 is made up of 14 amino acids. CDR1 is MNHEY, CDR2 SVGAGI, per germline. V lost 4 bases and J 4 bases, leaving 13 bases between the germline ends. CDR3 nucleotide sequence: TGTGCCAGCAGTTCCCCACCCAGGGGCACTGAAGCTTTCTTT. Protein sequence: CASSSPPRGTEAFF.

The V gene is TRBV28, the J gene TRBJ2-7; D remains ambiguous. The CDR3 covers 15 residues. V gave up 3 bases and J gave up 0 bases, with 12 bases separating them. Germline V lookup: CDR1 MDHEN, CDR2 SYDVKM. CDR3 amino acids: CASSFGQSVSYEQYF. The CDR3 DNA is TGTGCCAGCAGTTTTGGGCAGAGTGTCTCCTACGAGCAGTACTTC.

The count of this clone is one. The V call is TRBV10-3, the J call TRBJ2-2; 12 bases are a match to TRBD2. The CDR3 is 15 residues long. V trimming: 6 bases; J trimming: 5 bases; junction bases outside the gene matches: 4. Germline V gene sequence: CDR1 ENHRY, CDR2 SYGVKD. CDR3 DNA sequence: TGTGCCATCAGCAGACTAGCGGGGGATACCGGGGAGCTGTTTTTT. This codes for CAISRLAGDTGELFF.

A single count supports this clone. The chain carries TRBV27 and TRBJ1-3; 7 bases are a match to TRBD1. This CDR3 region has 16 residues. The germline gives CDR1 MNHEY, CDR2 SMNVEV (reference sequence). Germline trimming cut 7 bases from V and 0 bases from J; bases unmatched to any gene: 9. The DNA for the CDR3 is TGTGCCAGCACCCCGACAGGGATCGGCTCTGGAAACACCATATATTTT. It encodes CASTPTGIGSGNTIYF.

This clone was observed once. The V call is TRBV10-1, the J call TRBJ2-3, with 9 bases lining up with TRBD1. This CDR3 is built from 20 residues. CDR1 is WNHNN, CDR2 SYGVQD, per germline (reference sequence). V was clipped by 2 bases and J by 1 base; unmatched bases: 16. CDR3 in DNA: TGCGCCAGCAGTGAGACCATCCCGGGACAGGGAGGAGTGGGCACAGATACGCAGTATTTT. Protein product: CASSETIPGQGGVGTDTQYF.

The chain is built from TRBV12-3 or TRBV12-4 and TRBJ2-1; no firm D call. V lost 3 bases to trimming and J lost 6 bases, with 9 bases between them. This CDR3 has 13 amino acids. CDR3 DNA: TGTGCCAGCAGTTTCAATCTAGGCAATGAGCAGTTCTTC. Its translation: CASSFNLGNEQFF.

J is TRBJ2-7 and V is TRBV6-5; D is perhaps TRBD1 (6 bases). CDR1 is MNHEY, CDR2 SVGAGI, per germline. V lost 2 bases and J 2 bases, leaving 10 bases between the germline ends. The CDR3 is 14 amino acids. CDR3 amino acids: CASSYRDTPYEQYF. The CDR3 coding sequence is TGTGCCAGCAGTTACCGGGACACCCCCTACGAGCAGTACTTC.

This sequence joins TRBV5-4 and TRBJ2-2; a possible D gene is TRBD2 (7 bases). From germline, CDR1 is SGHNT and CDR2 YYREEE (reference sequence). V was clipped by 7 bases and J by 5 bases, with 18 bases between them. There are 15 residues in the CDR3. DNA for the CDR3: TGTGCCAGCCTCCGGGGGGCACCGGGGACCGGGGAGCTGTTTTTT. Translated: CASLRGAPGTGELFF.

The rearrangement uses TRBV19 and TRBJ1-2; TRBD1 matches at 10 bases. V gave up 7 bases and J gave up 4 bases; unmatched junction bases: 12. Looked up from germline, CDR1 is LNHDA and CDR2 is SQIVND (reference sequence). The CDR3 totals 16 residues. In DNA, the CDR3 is TGTGCCAGTATCCCGGGACAGGGGATAGCCGGCTATGGCTACACCTTC. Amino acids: CASIPGQGIAGYGYTF.

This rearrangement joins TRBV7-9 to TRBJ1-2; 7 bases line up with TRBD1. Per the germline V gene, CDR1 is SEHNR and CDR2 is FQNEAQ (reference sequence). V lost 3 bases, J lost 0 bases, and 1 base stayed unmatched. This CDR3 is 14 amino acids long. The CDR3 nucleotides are TGTGCCAGCAGCTTGGGACAGACTAACTATGGCTACACCTTC. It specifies CASSLGQTNYGYTF.

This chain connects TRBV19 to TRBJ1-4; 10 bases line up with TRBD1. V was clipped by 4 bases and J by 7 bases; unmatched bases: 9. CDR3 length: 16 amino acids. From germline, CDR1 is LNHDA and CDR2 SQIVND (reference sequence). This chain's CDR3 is CASSTGQGDCIEKLFF. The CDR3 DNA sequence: TGTGCCAGTAGTACAGGACAGGGGGATTGTATTGAAAAACTGTTTTTT.

CDR3 residues: CASSEPGFGYTF. The CDR3 region has the DNA TGCGCCAGCAGTGAGCCGGGGTTCGGCTACACCTTC. This chain joins TRBV10-2 and TRBJ1-2; D call uncertain. This CDR3 contains 12 residues. Per the germline V gene, CDR1 is WSHSY and CDR2 is SAAADI. The V end lost 2 bases, the J end lost 8 bases, and 9 bases lay between the germline ends.

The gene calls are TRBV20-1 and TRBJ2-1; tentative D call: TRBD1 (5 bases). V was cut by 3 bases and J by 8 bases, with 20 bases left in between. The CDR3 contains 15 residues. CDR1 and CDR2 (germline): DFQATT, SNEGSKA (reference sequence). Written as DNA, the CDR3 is TGCAGTGCTAGTGCAGGGCACACCGTGGTCCATGAGCAGTTCTTC. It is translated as CSASAGHTVVHEQFF.

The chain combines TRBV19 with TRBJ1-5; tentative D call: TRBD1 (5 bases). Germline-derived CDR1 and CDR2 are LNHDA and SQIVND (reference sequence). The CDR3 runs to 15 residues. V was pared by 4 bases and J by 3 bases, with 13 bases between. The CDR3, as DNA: TGTGCCAGTAGTACAAATGGAGGGGTCAATCAGCCCCAGCATTTT. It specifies CASSTNGGVNQPQHF.

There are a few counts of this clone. CDR3 sequence reads: CASSPGGSKFWDEQFF. In DNA, the CDR3 is TGTGCCAGCAGCCCCGGGGGGTCCAAATTTTGGGATGAGCAGTTCTTC. This chain uses TRBV3-1 (or the pseudogene TRBV3-2) with TRBJ2-1, with TRBD2 matching over 7 bases. The V gene end was trimmed by 4 bases and the J gene end by 8 bases; junction bases not matched to a gene: 14. Germline V gives CDR1 LGHDT, CDR2 YNNKEL (reference sequence). The CDR3 loop spans 16 amino acids.

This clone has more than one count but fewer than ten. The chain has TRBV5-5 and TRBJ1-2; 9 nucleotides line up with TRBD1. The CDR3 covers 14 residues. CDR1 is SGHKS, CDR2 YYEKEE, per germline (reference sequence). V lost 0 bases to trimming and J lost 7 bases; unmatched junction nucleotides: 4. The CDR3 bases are TGTGCCAGCAGCTTGGGACAGGGGGGAGTTGGCTACACCTTC. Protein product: CASSLGQGGVGYTF.

CDR3 amino acids: CASSLQGYTGELFF. CDR3 DNA sequence: TGTGCCAGCAGCCTGCAGGGGTACACCGGGGAGCTGTTTTTT. The chain joins TRBV7-9 to TRBJ2-2; a weak D match, TRBD1 (6 bases). V lost 5 bases, J lost 3 bases, and 10 bases lay in between. CDR1 is SEHNR, CDR2 FQNEAQ, per germline (reference sequence). The CDR3 consists of 14 residues.

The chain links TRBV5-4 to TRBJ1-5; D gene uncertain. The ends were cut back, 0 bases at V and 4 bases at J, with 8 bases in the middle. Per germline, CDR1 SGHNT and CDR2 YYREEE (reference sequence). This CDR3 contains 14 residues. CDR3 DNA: TGTGCCAGCAGCTTGGACCGGGTTAATCAGCCCCAGCATTTT. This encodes CASSLDRVNQPQHF.

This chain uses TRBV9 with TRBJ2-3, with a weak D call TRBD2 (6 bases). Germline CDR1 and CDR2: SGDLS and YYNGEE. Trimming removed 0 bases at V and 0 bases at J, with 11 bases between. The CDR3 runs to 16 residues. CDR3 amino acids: CASSVASGWSTDTQYF. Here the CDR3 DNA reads TGTGCCAGCAGCGTAGCGAGCGGGTGGAGCACAGATACGCAGTATTTT.

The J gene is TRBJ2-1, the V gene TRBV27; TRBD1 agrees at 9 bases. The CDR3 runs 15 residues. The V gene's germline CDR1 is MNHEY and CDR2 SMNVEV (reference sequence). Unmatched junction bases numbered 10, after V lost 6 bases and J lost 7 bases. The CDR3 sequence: CASRRTGGVWNEQFF. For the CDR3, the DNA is TGTGCCAGCAGGAGAACAGGGGGCGTCTGGAATGAGCAGTTCTTC.

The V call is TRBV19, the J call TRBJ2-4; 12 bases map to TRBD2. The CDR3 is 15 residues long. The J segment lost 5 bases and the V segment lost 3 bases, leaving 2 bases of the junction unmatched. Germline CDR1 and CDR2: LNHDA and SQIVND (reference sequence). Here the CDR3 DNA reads TGTGCCAGTAGTATGCGGACTAGCGGGGAAAACATTCAGTACTTC. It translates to CASSMRTSGENIQYF.

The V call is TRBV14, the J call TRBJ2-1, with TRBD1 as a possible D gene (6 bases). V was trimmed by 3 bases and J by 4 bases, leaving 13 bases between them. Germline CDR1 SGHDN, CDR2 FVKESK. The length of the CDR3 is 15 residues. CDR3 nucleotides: TGTGCCAGCAGCCACCCAAGCAGGGGATACAATGAGCAGTTCTTC. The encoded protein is CASSHPSRGYNEQFF.

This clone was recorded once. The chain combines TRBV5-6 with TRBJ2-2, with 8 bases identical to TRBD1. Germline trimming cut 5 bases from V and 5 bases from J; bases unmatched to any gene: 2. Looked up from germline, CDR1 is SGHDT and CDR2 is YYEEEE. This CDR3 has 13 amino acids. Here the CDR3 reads CASRRDRTGELFF. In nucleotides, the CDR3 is TGTGCCAGCAGGAGGGACAGGACCGGGGAGCTGTTTTTT.

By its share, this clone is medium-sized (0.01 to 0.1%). The CDR3 region is CASSYTTFPNNEQFF. CDR3 sequence (DNA): TGTGCCAGCAGTTACACAACGTTTCCCAATAATGAGCAGTTCTTC. The genes are TRBV6-6 and TRBJ2-1; no clear D gene. The V gene's germline CDR1 is MNHNY and CDR2 SVGAGI (reference sequence). The CDR3 runs 15 residues. V lost 2 bases, J lost 7 bases, and 15 bases lay in between.

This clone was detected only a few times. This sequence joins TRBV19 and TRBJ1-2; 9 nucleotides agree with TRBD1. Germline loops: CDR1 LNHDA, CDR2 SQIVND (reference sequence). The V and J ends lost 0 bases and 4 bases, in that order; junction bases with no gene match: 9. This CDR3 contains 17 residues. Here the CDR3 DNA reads TGTGCCAGTAGTATAGATCTATCACAGGGGGCCGGCTATGGCTACACCTTC. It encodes CASSIDLSQGAGYGYTF.